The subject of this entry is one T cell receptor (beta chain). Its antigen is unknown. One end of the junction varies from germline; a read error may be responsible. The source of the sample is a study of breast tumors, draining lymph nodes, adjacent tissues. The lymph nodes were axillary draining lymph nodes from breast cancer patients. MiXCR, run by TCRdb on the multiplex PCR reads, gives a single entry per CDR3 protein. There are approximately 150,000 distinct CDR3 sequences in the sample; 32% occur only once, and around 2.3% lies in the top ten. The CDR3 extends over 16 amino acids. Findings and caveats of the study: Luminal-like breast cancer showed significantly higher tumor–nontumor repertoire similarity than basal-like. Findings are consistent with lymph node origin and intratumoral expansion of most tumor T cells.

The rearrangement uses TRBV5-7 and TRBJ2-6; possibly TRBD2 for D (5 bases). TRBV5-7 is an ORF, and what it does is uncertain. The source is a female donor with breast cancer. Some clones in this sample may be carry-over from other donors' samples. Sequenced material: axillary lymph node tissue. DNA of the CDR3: TGTGCCGGCAGCACAAAGCCAGCGGCTGGGGCCAACGTCCTGACTTTC. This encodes CAGSTKPAAGANVLTF.